One and the same sample provided the 32 T cell receptor beta chains below, sequenced in a study of Graves' ophthalmopathy and Graves' hyperthyroidism (dated by TCRdb to 2016 to 2019). The listed sequencing device is Illumina HiSeq 2000. TCR beta CDR3 regions were amplified from RNA transcripts for repertoire sequencing. The first round of RT-PCR was done with HTBI primers and the Qiagen OneStep RT-PCR kit, and was followed by a second round of multiplex PCR, then size selection and purification. TCRdb took the public reads, trimmed them with fastp at Q25, ran MiXCR for clone calling and kept in-frame beta chains. Identical CDR3 proteins give one entry, which carries the most common genes and DNA. This sample comprises over a million distinct CDR3 sequences, 35% to 40% of them detected only once. Of the sample, roughly 11% falls within the top ten clones. Sequencing input: peripheral blood or thyroid tissue (not recorded which). These receptors all stem from an adult man with Graves' hyperthyroidism.

This sequence joins TRBV7-8 and TRBJ2-5, with TRBD1 identical over 12 bases. This CDR3 spans 15 amino acids. CDR1 is SGHVS and CDR2 is FQNEAQ in the germline V gene. Trimming took 5 bases from V and 3 from J; bases not matched to a gene: 4. DNA for the CDR3: TGTGCCAGCAGCCCGGGACAGGGGGCGAAAGAGACCCAGTACTTC. Protein sequence: CASSPGQGAKETQYF.

This clonotype was picked up many times. Written as DNA, the CDR3 is TGTGCCACCAGTGATGGTAGCAATCAGCCCCAGCATTTT. Encoded protein: CATSDGSNQPQHF. V gene TRBV24-1 combines with J gene TRBJ1-5; D remains unclear. The V end lost 3 bases, the J end lost 0 bases, and 2 bases lay between the germline ends. The CDR3 length is 13 residues. The V gene's germline CDR1 is KGHDR and CDR2 SFDVKD.

This clonotype occurred many times. V usage is TRBV7-2 and J usage is TRBJ1-5; D perhaps matches TRBD1 (6 bases). Looked up from germline, CDR1 is SGHTA and CDR2 is FQGNSA. The CDR3 covers 14 residues. The V end lost 6 bases, the J end lost 4 bases, and 13 bases lay between the germline ends. The CDR3 DNA sequence: TGTGCCAGCAGACCTACAGGGTTAAATCAGCCCCAGCATTTT. It yields the protein CASRPTGLNQPQHF.

V and J are TRBV6-1 and TRBJ1-2; 7 nucleotides align to TRBD1. The germline V gene has CDR1 MNHNS and CDR2 SASEGT. The CDR3 runs to 16 residues. Unmatched junction bases numbered 14, after V lost 6 bases and J lost 4 bases. This chain's CDR3 is CASSTRDRAGTYGYTF. CDR3 sequence (DNA): TGTGCCAGCAGCACCCGTGACAGGGCGGGTACCTATGGCTACACCTTC.

The table lists this clonotype with many counts. The gene calls are TRBV7-6 and TRBJ2-5; perhaps D is TRBD1 or TRBD2 (5 bases each). The CDR3 is made up of 13 amino acids. V was shortened by 5 bases and J by 2 bases, with 9 bases between the two germline ends. CDR1 is SGHVS, CDR2 FNYEAQ, per germline. Written as DNA, the CDR3 is TGTGCCAGCAGCACATGGGGGCAAGAGACCCAGTACTTC. Protein: CASSTWGQETQYF.

This clonotype was recorded many times. This chain links TRBV7-2 with TRBJ2-7; D might be TRBD1 (6 bases). The V and J ends lost 3 bases and 4 bases respectively, with 13 bases between them. Germline V CDR1 and CDR2: SGHTA, FQGNSA. The CDR3 loop spans 14 amino acids. The CDR3 DNA reads TGTGCCAGCAGCTTGTTCAGGGGACAATACGAGCAGTACTTC. This encodes CASSLFRGQYEQYF.

The chain carries TRBV7-9 and TRBJ2-5, with no clear D. This CDR3 is built from 15 residues. Germline CDR1 SEHNR, CDR2 FQNEAQ (reference sequence). V was cut by 1 base and J by 2 bases, with 11 bases left in between. The CDR3 sequence: CASSLEGYNQETQYF. DNA for the CDR3: TGTGCCAGCAGCTTAGAGGGCTACAATCAAGAGACCCAGTACTTC.

The table lists this clonotype with a few counts. A much more abundant neighbour one base away suggests this may be a read error. A read error is likely, as this CDR3 ends without the conserved phenylalanine or tryptophan. The gene calls are TRBV7-9 and TRBJ1-1, with a possible D match to TRBD1 (6 bases). Deletions cut 4 bases from V and 3 bases from J, with 18 bases between. CDR1 and CDR2 (germline): SEHNR, FQNEAQ (reference sequence). The CDR3 is made up of 16 amino acids. The CDR3, as DNA: TGTGCCAGCAGCTCGTGGCCCACAGGGCATGACACTGAAGCTTTCCTT. It translates to CASSSWPTGHDTEAFL.

The chain joins TRBV20-1 to TRBJ1-5; TRBD1 matches 9 bases. After removal of 3 bases from V and 3 bases from J, the junction contained 9 bases not matched to a gene. CDR1 and CDR2 (germline): DFQATT, SNEGSKA (reference sequence). CDR3 length equals 16 residues. CDR3 nucleotides: TGCAGTGCTAGGACGACAGGGGGGGCATTCAATCAGCCCCAGCATTTT. This encodes CSARTTGGAFNQPQHF.

A word on this clonotype: A read error is possible here, since a much larger clone lies one base away. V usage is TRBV4-3 and J usage is TRBJ1-2; the D is unclear. The V end was cut by 1 base, the J end by 2 bases, with 8 bases between. CDR3 length: 14 amino acids. Germline CDR1 and CDR2: LGHNA and YSLEER. This chain's CDR3 is CASSQGLRNYGYTF. In DNA form, the CDR3 reads TGCGCCAGCAGCCAAGGACTGAGGAACTATGGCTACACCTTC.

CDR3 DNA: TGTGCCAGCAGTTACTCTCGGGCCGGGACGAACGAGCAGTACTTC. The encoded protein is CASSYSRAGTNEQYF. The chain employs TRBV6-6 and TRBJ2-7; the D call may be TRBD1 or TRBD2 (5 bases each). The germline CDR1 and CDR2 sequences are MNHNY and SVGAGI (reference sequence). Trimming took 0 bases from V and 5 from J, leaving 14 bases between them. This CDR3 has 15 residues.

V and J are TRBV7-9 and TRBJ2-1; no clear D gene. This CDR3 contains 16 residues. Germline CDR1 SEHNR, CDR2 FQNEAQ (reference sequence). Trimming cost V 3 bases and J 4 bases, with 16 bases left between them. CDR3 sequence reads: CASSFGRHVIYNEQFF. In nucleotides, the CDR3 is TGTGCCAGCAGCTTCGGGCGGCACGTCATTTACAATGAGCAGTTCTTC.

CDR3 sequence: CASSYSGARGLHYGYTF. CDR3 sequence (DNA): TGTGCCAGCAGTTACTCAGGCGCCAGGGGGCTTCACTATGGCTACACCTTC. The chain joins TRBV6-5 to TRBJ1-2, with 8 bases identical to TRBD1. V lost 0 bases and J lost 3; bases outside the gene matches: 9. This CDR3 is built from 17 residues. The germline V gene encodes CDR1 MNHEY and CDR2 SVGAGI.

In this sample, this clonotype turned up many times. The V gene is TRBV19, the J gene TRBJ2-7; D uncertain. Trimming took 5 bases from V and 7 from J, leaving 15 bases between them. CDR1 is LNHDA, CDR2 SQIVND, per germline (reference sequence). CDR3 length: 13 amino acids. CDR3 bases: TGTGCCAGTAGTCGTGCGTTGGTGGATGAGCAGTACTTC. This translates into CASSRALVDEQYF.

The chain has TRBV7-9 and TRBJ2-5; D is undetermined. V gave up 6 bases and J gave up 4 bases, with 21 bases separating them. CDR3 size: 16 residues. Germline CDR1 is SEHNR and CDR2 is FQNEAQ (reference sequence). This chain's CDR3 is CASSPGPQSWTETQYF. CDR3 coding DNA: TGTGCCAGCAGTCCCGGACCACAGAGTTGGACAGAGACCCAGTACTTC.

This clonotype was seen ten or more times. DNA for the CDR3: TGCAGCGTATGGACAGGGCTCCGCTATGGCTACACCTTC. Its protein product is CSVWTGLRYGYTF. V is TRBV29-1 and J is TRBJ1-2; 8 bases are a match to TRBD1. The V segment lost 6 bases and the J segment 4 bases; nucleotides outside the gene matches: 7. This CDR3 is 13 amino acids long. Per the germline V gene, CDR1 is SQVTM and CDR2 is ANQGSEA.

The chain links TRBV9 to TRBJ2-7; 7 bases fit TRBD1. V lost 3 bases to trimming and J lost 5 bases; unmatched junction nucleotides: 5. The CDR3 spans 13 residues. Germline V CDR1 and CDR2: SGDLS, YYNGEE. This CDR3 reads CASSGGTDDEQYF. The CDR3 bases are TGTGCCAGCAGCGGGGGGACAGATGACGAGCAGTACTTC.

This clonotype has at least ten counts. The chain has TRBV11-2 and TRBJ2-2; 8 positions match TRBD1. The V gene end was trimmed by 5 bases and the J gene end by 1 base; junction bases not matched to a gene: 9. The V gene's germline CDR1 is SGHAT and CDR2 FQNNGV. The CDR3 extends over 17 amino acids. In nucleotides, the CDR3 is TGTGCCAGCAGCCCCCCTACGACAGGGGAGAACACCGGGGAGCTGTTTTTT. Its protein product is CASSPPTTGENTGELFF.

This clonotype was recorded many times. The rearrangement uses TRBV5-1 and TRBJ2-7, with TRBD2 identical over 8 bases. CDR1 and CDR2 from the germline V gene are SGHRS and YFSETQ. V lost 4 bases to trimming and J lost 2 bases; unmatched junction nucleotides: 5. The CDR3 spans 14 residues. The CDR3 sequence is CASSSGGTPYEQYF. CDR3 nucleotide sequence: TGCGCCAGCAGCAGCGGGGGAACACCCTACGAGCAGTACTTC.

This clonotype has ten or more counts. The chain uses TRBV7-8 and TRBJ1-2, with D unresolved. The CDR3 runs 15 residues. CDR1 and CDR2 (germline): SGHVS, FQNEAQ. The V gene lost 4 bases and the J gene lost 5 bases, with 17 bases spanning the gap. CDR3 DNA sequence: TGTGCCAGCAGCTCAGGTCTCAAGACCCGATATGGCTACACCTTC. Protein: CASSSGLKTRYGYTF.

The CDR3: CAISYPRTSPSSYEQYF. The CDR3 DNA reads as TGTGCCATCAGTTACCCGAGGACAAGCCCCAGCTCCTACGAGCAGTACTTC. This chain links TRBV10-3 with TRBJ2-7; perhaps TRBD1 as D (5 bases). Trimming took off 5 bases at V and 0 bases at J, with 20 bases between the two ends. Germline CDR1 and CDR2: ENHRY and SYGVKD. The CDR3 runs to 17 residues.

This clonotype was picked up a small number of times. The gene calls are TRBV28 and TRBJ2-7; possible D gene TRBD2, 5 bases. Germline loops: CDR1 MDHEN, CDR2 SYDVKM. The CDR3 loop spans 14 amino acids. Trimming removed 6 bases at V and 0 bases at J, with 12 bases between. CDR3 sequence: CASRERLSSYEQYF. In DNA form, the CDR3 reads TGTGCCAGCAGGGAGCGGCTTAGCTCCTACGAGCAGTACTTC.

This clonotype was seen a few times. This chain connects TRBV6-2 or TRBV6-3 to TRBJ1-5; unclear D gene. The CDR3 runs to 14 residues. V lost 5 bases and J lost 5, with 13 bases in between. Germline V gene lookup returns CDR1 MNHEY and CDR2 SVGEGT. This CDR3 reads CASSALQADQPQHF. The CDR3 DNA follows: TGTGCCAGCAGTGCACTTCAGGCTGATCAGCCCCAGCATTTT.

This rearrangement joins TRBV2 to TRBJ1-2; a possible D gene is TRBD1 (6 bases). This CDR3 contains 13 residues. CDR1 is SNHLY and CDR2 is FYNNEI in the germline V gene. The V and J ends lost 7 bases and 7 bases respectively, with 16 bases between them. The CDR3, as DNA: TGTGCCAGCACGGGGGCCGAGGACCTTGGCTACACCTTC. This sequence encodes CASTGAEDLGYTF.

This clonotype has only a few counts. The chain is built from TRBV7-9 and TRBJ2-7, with D perhaps being TRBD1 or TRBD2 (5 bases each). The CDR3 covers 15 residues. In germline, CDR1 is SEHNR, CDR2 FQNEAQ (reference sequence). V was pared by 0 bases and J by 5 bases, with 14 bases between. CDR3 region: CASSLARDEAHEQYF. CDR3 sequence (DNA): TGTGCCAGCAGCTTAGCCAGGGACGAGGCTCACGAGCAGTACTTC.

V and J are TRBV20-1 and TRBJ1-5; D remains ambiguous. The V end was cut by 3 bases, the J end by 1 base, with 13 bases between. Germline loops: CDR1 DFQATT, CDR2 SNEGSKA (reference sequence). This CDR3 comprises 15 residues. CDR3 nucleotides: TGCAGTGCTAGTAGGGTTTTAAGAAGCAATCAGCCCCAGCATTTT. This sequence encodes CSASRVLRSNQPQHF.

This clonotype was observed once. This sequence may be a read error, since a much larger clone differs from it by one base. The CDR3 ends on some other residue instead of the conserved phenylalanine or tryptophan, so this is likely a read error. The chain links TRBV11-1 to TRBJ2-5; TRBD2 might be the D (6 bases). Germline loops: CDR1 SGHAT, CDR2 FQDESV (reference sequence). The CDR3 is 16 residues long. Trimming removed 5 bases from V and 3 bases from J, with 19 bases in between. The CDR3 DNA sequence: TGTGCCAGCAGCGATTCCGGGACTGTAGGCAAAGAGACCCAGTACCTC. Amino acid sequence: CASSDSGTVGKETQYL.

This clonotype occurred a few times. The rearrangement uses TRBV15 and TRBJ1-5; 8 bases match TRBD1. V lost 3 bases, J lost 6 bases, and 10 bases stayed unmatched. This CDR3 region has 16 residues. Germline CDR1 and CDR2: LNHNV and YYDKDF (reference sequence). This chain's CDR3 is CATSSSGQGLGQPQHF. CDR3 coding DNA: TGTGCCACCAGCAGCTCCGGACAGGGTCTCGGTCAGCCCCAGCATTTT. Together with reference TRBV15 and TRBJ1-5, the CDR3 gives the full variable domain: DAMVIQNPRYQVTQFGKPVTLSCSQTLNHNVMYWYQQKSSQAPKLLFHYYDKDFNNEADTPDNFQSRRPNTSFCFLDIRSPGLGDTAMYLCATSSSGQGLGQPQHFGDGTRLSIL.

This clonotype has at least ten counts. The gene calls are TRBV9 and TRBJ2-7; D is uncertain. The CDR3 has 13 amino acids. CDR1 and CDR2 from the germline V gene are SGDLS and YYNGEE. The V end lost 0 bases, the J end lost 5 bases, and 9 bases lay between the germline ends. CDR3 coding DNA: TGTGCCAGCAGCGTAGAGGGAATCCACGAGCAGTACTTC. It is translated as CASSVEGIHEQYF.

This clonotype came up many times. The chain couples TRBV19 to TRBJ1-1; D unresolved. Germline V gene sequence: CDR1 LNHDA, CDR2 SQIVND (reference sequence). CDR3 length equals 14 residues. V lost 5 bases, J lost 3 bases, and 13 bases lay in between. The CDR3: CASSSSAVDTEAFF. The CDR3 nucleotides read TGTGCCAGTAGTTCATCCGCGGTAGACACTGAAGCTTTCTTT. The full variable domain, its missing parts supplied by reference TRBV19 and TRBJ1-1, is DGGITQSPKYLFRKEGQNVTLSCEQNLNHDAMYWYRQDPGQGLRLIYYSQIVNDFQKGDIAEGYSVSREKKESFPLTVTSAQKNPTAFYLCASSSSAVDTEAFFGQGTRLTVV.

This clonotype was counted once. This may be a read error: a much more frequent sequence differs by one nucleotide. The chain recombines TRBV7-8 with TRBJ2-7; D is uncertain. In germline, CDR1 is SGHVS, CDR2 FQNEAQ. V was cut by 2 bases and J by 5 bases, with 7 bases left in between. This CDR3 is built from 12 residues. The DNA for the CDR3 is TGTGCCAGCAGCTTATTTGCCGACGAGCAGTACTTC. This translates into CASSLFADEQYF.

This clonotype was detected ten times or more. The chain links TRBV11-2 to TRBJ2-7, with 12 bases that match TRBD2. The germline V gene has CDR1 SGHAT and CDR2 FQNNGV. The V segment lost 4 bases and the J segment 2 bases; nucleotides outside the gene matches: 6. The CDR3 covers 16 residues. In DNA, the CDR3 is TGTGCCAGCAGCTCACGACTAGCGGGAGCACCCTACGAGCAGTACTTC. As protein: CASSSRLAGAPYEQYF.